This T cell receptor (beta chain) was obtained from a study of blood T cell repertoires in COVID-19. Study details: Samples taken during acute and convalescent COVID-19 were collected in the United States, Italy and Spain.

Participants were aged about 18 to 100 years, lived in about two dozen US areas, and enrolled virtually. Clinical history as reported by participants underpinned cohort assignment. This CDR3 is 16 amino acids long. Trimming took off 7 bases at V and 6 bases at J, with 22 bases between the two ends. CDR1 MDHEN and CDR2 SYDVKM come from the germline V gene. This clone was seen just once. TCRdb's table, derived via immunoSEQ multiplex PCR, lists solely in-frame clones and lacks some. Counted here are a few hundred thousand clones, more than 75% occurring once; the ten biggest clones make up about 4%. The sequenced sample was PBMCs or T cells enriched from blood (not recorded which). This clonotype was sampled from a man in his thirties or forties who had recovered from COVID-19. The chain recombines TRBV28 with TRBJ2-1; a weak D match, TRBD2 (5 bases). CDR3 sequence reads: CASILTGRGSANEQFF. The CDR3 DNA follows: TGTGCCAGCATTCTTACCGGGCGCGGGTCGGCCAATGAGCAGTTCTTC.